Listed below are T cell receptor beta chains from one sample, sequenced in a study of shared clonotypes between healthy human individuals. Profiled with immunoSEQ multiplex PCR; TCRdb holds only in-frame clones, not every one. Among over a million clones listed, 75% to 80% were seen once. The sample comprised memory CD4+ T cells from PBMCs. The receptors originated from a man between 18 and 29 years old in good health. Some clones in this sample may be carry-over from other donors' samples. Both conserved end residues are part of each CDR3. The D gene is left open where the match is weak. Rows may omit the clone size; those that give it use once, few, many or a size class.

CDR3 DNA	CDR3 protein	V gene	J gene	clone size	D gene
TGTGCCAGCAGCCCCAGCCGCGGGCACAATGAGCAGTTCTTC	CASSPSRGHNEQFF	TRBV7-2	TRBJ2-1	.	.
TGTGCCAGCAGCTTAATGGCAGGAGTGAACACTGAAGCTTTCTTT	CASSLMAGVNTEAFF	TRBV7-3	TRBJ1-1	.	.
TGCGCCAGCAGCCCGGGACCGGAAAATAGGGAGCAGTTCTTC	CASSPGPENREQFF	TRBV4-1	TRBJ2-1	.	.
TGCGCCAGCAGCTTGGGGGGACACGAAAACACCGGGGAGCTGTTTTTT	CASSLGGHENTGELFF	TRBV5-1	TRBJ2-2	.	.
TGTGCCAGCAGCCAAGGACTTGCCTACGAGCAGTACTTC	CASSQGLAYEQYF	TRBV4-2	TRBJ2-7	.	.
TGTGCCAGCAGCTTATCAACAGGGGGACCATATTTT	CASSLSTGGPYF	TRBV5-6	TRBJ2-3	many	TRBD1
TGTGCCAGCAGCGAAACTAGTAGGGGCACAGATACGCAGTATTTT	CASSETSRGTDTQYF	TRBV7-8	TRBJ2-3	.	.
TGTGCCAGCAGACTCGGAGCCCTTAACTATGGCTACACCTTC	CASRLGALNYGYTF	TRBV28	TRBJ1-2	.	.
TGCGCCAGCGCGGACAATAGCGCCAGCACAGATACGCAGTATTTT	CASADNSASTDTQYF	TRBV5-1	TRBJ2-3	.	.
TGTGCCAGCTCAGCCGACAGAACCTACGAGCAGTACTTC	CASSADRTYEQYF	TRBV18	TRBJ2-7	.	.
TGCGCCAGCAGCCAAGACCCAAGCTCTGGAAACACCATATATTTT	CASSQDPSSGNTIYF	TRBV4-3	TRBJ1-3	.	.
TGCGCCAGCAGCAAGGTTCAGGAGAACACTGAAGCTTTCTTT	CASSKVQENTEAFF	TRBV5-1	TRBJ1-1	.	.
TGTGCCATCGGCCGGGACTCGCTCTACGAGCAGTACTTC	CAIGRDSLYEQYF	TRBV10-3	TRBJ2-7	.	.